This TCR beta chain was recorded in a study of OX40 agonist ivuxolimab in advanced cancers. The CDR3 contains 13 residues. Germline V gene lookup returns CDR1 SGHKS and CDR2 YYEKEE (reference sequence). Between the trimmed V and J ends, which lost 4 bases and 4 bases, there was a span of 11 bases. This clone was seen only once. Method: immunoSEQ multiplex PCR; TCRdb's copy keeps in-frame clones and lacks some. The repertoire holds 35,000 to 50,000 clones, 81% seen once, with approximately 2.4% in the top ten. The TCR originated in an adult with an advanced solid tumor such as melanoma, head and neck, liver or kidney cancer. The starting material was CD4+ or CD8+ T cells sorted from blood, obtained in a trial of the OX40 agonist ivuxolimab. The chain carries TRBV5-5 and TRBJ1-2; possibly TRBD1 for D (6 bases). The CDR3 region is CASSPGTPYGYTF. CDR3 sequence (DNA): TGTGCCAGCAGCCCCGGGACACCCTATGGCTACACCTTC.